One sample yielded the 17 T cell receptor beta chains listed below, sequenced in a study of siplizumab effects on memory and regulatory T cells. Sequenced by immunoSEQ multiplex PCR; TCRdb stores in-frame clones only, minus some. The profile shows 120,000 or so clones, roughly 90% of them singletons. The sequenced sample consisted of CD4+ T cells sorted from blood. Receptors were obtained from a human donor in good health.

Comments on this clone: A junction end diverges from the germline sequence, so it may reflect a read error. The DNA of the CDR3 is TGTGCCAGCAGCTCCCACAATGAGCAGTTCTTC. Its translation is CASSSHNEQFF. This sequence joins TRBV7-2 and TRBJ2-1; D gene unclear. The CDR3 contains 11 residues. Germline assignment: CDR1 SGHTA and CDR2 FQGNSA. Full variable domain (missing parts from reference TRBV7-2 and TRBJ2-1): GAGVSQSPSNKVTEKGKDVELRCDPISGHTALYWYRQSLGQGLEFLIYFQGNSAPDKSGLPSDRFSAERTGGSVSTLTIQRTQQEDSAVYLCASSSHNEQFFGPGTRLTVL.

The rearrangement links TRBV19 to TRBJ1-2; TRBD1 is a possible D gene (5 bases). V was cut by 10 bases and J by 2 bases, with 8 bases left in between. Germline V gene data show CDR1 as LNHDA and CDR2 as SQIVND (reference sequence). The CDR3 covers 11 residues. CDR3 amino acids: CATWGNYGYTF. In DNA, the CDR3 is TGTGCCACATGGGGGAACTATGGCTACACCTTC.

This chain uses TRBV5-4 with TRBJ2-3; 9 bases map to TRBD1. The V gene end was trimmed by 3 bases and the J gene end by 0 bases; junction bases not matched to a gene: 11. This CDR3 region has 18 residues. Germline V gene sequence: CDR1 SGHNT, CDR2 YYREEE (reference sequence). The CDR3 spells CASSSLTGTGPSTDTQYF. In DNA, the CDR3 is TGTGCCAGCAGCTCCCTAACCGGGACAGGGCCTAGCACAGATACGCAGTATTTT.

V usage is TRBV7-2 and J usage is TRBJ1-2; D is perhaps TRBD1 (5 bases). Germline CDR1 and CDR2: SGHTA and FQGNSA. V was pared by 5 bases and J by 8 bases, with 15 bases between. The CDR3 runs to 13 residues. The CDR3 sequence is CASSPGPGHGYTF. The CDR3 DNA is TGTGCCAGCAGCCCGGGGCCGGGTCACGGCTACACCTTC.

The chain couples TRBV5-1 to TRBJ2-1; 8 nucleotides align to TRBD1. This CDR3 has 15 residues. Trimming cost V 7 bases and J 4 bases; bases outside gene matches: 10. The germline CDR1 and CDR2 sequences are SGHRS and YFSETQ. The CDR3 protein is CASGTGTGSYNEQFF. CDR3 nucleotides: TGCGCCAGCGGGACCGGGACAGGCTCATACAATGAGCAGTTCTTC.

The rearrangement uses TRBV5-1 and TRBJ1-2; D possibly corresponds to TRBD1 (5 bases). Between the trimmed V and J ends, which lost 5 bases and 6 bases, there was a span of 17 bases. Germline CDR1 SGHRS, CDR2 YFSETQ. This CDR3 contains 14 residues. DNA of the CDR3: TGCGCCAGCAGTTCCTCGGGGAAAGGGGATGGCTACACCTTC. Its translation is CASSSSGKGDGYTF. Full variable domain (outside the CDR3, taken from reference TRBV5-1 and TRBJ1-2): KAGVTQTPRYLIKTRGQQVTLSCSPISGHRSVSWYQQTPGQGLQFLFEYFSETQRNKGNFPGRFSGRQFSNSRSEMNVSTLELGDSALYLCASSSSGKGDGYTFGSGTRLTVV.

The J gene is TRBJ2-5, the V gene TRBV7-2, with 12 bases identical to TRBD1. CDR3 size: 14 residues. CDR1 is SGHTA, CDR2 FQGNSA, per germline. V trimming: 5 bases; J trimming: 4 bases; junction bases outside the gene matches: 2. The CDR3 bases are TGTGCCAGCAGCCGGGACAGGGGGCGAGAGACCCAGTACTTC. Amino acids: CASSRDRGRETQYF.

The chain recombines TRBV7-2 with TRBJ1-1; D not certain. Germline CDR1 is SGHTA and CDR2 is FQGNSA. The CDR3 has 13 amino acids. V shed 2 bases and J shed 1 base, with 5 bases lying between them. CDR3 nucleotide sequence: TGTGCCAGCAGCTTAAACACGAACACTGAAGCTTTCTTT. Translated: CASSLNTNTEAFF.

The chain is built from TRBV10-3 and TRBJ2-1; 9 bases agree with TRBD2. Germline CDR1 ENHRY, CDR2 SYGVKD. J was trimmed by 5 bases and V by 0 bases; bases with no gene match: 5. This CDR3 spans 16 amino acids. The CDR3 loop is CAISESLAGAHNEQFF. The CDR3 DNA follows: TGTGCCATCAGTGAGTCATTAGCGGGAGCCCACAATGAGCAGTTCTTC.

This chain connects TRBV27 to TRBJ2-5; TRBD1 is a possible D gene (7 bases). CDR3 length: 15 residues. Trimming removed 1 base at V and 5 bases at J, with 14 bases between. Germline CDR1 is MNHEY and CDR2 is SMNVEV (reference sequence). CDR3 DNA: TGTGCCAGCAGTTTATTAAGACAGGGACTTGAGACCCAGTACTTC. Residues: CASSLLRQGLETQYF.

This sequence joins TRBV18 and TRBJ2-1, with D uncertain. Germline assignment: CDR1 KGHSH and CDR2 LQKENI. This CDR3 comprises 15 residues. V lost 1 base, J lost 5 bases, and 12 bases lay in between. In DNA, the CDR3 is TGTGCCAGCTCACCACGAAAAGATGTTAACAATGAGCAGTTCTTC. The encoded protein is CASSPRKDVNNEQFF.

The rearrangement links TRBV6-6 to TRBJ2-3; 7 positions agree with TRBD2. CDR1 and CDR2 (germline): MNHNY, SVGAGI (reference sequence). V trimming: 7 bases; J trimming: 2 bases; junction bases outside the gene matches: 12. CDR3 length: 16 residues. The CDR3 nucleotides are TGTGCCAGCAAAACGGGGGTACGGGGGGTCACAGATACGCAGTATTTT. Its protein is CASKTGVRGVTDTQYF.

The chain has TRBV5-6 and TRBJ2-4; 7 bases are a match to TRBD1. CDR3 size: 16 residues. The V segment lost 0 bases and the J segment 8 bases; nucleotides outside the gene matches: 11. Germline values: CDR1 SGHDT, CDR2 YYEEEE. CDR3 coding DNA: TGTGCCAGCAGCTTGGGGCAACAGGGGATGACGGACATTCAGTACTTC. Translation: CASSLGQQGMTDIQYF.

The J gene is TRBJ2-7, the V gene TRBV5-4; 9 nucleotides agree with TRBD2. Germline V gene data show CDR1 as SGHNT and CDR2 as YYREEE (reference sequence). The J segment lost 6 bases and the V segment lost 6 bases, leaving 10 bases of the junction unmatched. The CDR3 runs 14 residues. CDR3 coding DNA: TGTGCCAGCAAGTCCGGGACTAGCCTAAGCGAGCAGTACTTC. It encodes CASKSGTSLSEQYF.

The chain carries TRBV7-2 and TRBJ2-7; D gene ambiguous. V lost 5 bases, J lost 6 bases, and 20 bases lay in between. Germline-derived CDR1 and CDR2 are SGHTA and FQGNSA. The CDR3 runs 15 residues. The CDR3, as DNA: TGTGCCAGCAGCAGCACGGCTCGAGGCTTTGCCGAGCAGTACTTC. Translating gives CASSSTARGFAEQYF.

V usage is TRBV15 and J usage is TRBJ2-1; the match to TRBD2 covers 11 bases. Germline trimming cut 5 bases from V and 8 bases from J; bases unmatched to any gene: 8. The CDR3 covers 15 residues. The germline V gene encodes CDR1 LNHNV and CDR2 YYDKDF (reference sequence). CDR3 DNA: TGTGCCACCAGCGTTAGCGGGGGGGCCGGAGATGAGCAGTTCTTC. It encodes CATSVSGGAGDEQFF.

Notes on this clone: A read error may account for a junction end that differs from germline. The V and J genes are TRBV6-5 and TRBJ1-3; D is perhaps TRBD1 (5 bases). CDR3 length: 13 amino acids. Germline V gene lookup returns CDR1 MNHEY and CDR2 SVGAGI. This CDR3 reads CASSRDSANTIYF. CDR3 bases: TGTGCCAGCTCGCGGGACTCTGCAAACACCATATATTTT.